This TCR beta chain is from a study of cytomegalovirus exposure and HLA in healthy donors. Study-wide background: Earlier work reported approximately 100 million unique TCR beta sequences from about 180 million T cells. Overall study findings and caveats: In a later analysis, common viral pathogens appeared linked to several of the most significant clusters.

A remark on this clone: Its antigen is not known.

Primers: 60 Vbeta forward and 13 Jbeta reverse. The table came from immunoSEQ multiplex PCR; TCRdb's copy has only in-frame clones and leaves some out. The sample holds around 140,000 clones, around 65% seen once. CDR1 SGDLS and CDR2 YYNGEE come from the germline V gene. The CDR3 loop spans 16 amino acids. This TCR came from a male donor in good health and CMV-seronegative. Sequenced: PBMCs. V gene TRBV9 combines with J gene TRBJ2-5, with 7 bases matching TRBD2. The J call could be wrong; TRBJ2-7 is a better fit for the DNA end. This chain's CDR3 is CASSVSWQRGTYEQYF. The CDR3 DNA sequence: TGTGCCAGCAGCGTTAGTTGGCAGCGGGGTACCTACGAGCAGTACTTC.